Below are 17 T cell receptor beta chains sequenced from a single sample in a study of T cells after yellow fever vaccination. Using its own MiXCR run on the 5' RACE reads, TCRdb lists one record per CDR3 protein. The sample shows 250,000 or so distinct CDR3 sequences, over 3% of them seen only once. The sample consisted of PBMCs, taken 15 days after the yellow fever booster vaccination. The receptors here all came from a man younger than 30 who received the YFV17D yellow fever vaccine.

This clonotype was observed many times. The V gene is TRBV5-1, the J gene TRBJ2-7; 7 bases line up with TRBD2. The germline CDR1 and CDR2 sequences are SGHRS and YFSETQ. Trimming cost V 4 bases and J 5 bases; bases outside gene matches: 9. The CDR3 is made up of 14 amino acids. The CDR3 bases are TGCGCCAGCAGCGGGGGAGGGCGCATCGACGAGCAGTACTTC. Protein: CASSGGGRIDEQYF.

This clonotype was counted at least ten times. The chain is built from TRBV7-2 and TRBJ1-5; possible D gene TRBD1, 5 bases. V was trimmed by 4 bases and J by 7 bases, leaving 17 bases between them. CDR3 length: 15 residues. The V gene's germline CDR1 is SGHTA and CDR2 FQGNSA. This CDR3 reads CASSSLTAGRQPQHF. As DNA, the CDR3 is TGTGCCAGCAGCTCGCTGACAGCGGGTCGGCAGCCCCAGCATTTT.

This clonotype has a count of ten or more. This rearrangement joins TRBV27 to TRBJ2-3; D remains ambiguous. The V and J ends lost 2 bases and 0 bases respectively, with 6 bases between them. CDR1 is MNHEY and CDR2 is SMNVEV in the germline V gene (reference sequence). This CDR3 is 14 amino acids long. The DNA of the CDR3 is TGTGCCAGCAGTTTACAAACTAGCACAGATACGCAGTATTTT. Translation gives CASSLQTSTDTQYF.

This chain links TRBV20-1 with TRBJ1-5; D ambiguous. This CDR3 spans 10 amino acids. V was pared by 7 bases and J by 6 bases, with 7 bases between. Germline V lookup: CDR1 DFQATT, CDR2 SNEGSKA (reference sequence). The CDR3: CSVGGQPQHF. The CDR3 DNA follows: TGCAGTGTTGGTGGTCAGCCCCAGCATTTT.

This clonotype has ten or more counts. The rearrangement joins TRBV4-1 to TRBJ2-2; the D is unclear. The CDR3 runs to 15 residues. V lost 0 bases and J 2 bases, leaving 7 bases between the germline ends. Germline V gene lookup returns CDR1 MGHRA and CDR2 YSYEKL. CDR3 DNA: TGCGCCAGCAGCCAAGATCAAGGAAACACCGGGGAGCTGTTTTTT. Translation gives CASSQDQGNTGELFF.

In its sample, this clonotype was seen a few times. This chain joins TRBV5-1 and TRBJ1-6; TRBD1 is a possible D gene (5 bases). From germline, CDR1 is SGHRS and CDR2 YFSETQ. The CDR3 covers 15 residues. V dropped 0 bases and J dropped 6 bases, with 10 bases sitting between them. Here the CDR3 reads CASSLDLQANSPLHF. Here the CDR3 DNA reads TGCGCCAGCAGCTTGGACCTACAGGCTAATTCACCCCTCCACTTT.

This clonotype was picked up many times. This CDR3 reads CASSETDYGYTF. The CDR3 DNA is TGTGCCAGCAGTGAGACAGACTATGGCTACACCTTC. The chain carries TRBV2 and TRBJ1-2; D might be TRBD1 (5 bases). V was shortened by 3 bases and J by 3 bases, with 5 bases between the two germline ends. This CDR3 is built from 12 residues. Germline CDR1 is SNHLY and CDR2 is FYNNEI.

The table lists this clonotype with many counts. The V call is TRBV11-2, the J call TRBJ2-5; a possible D gene is TRBD2 (5 bases). CDR3 length equals 13 residues. Between the trimmed V and J ends, which lost 3 bases and 5 bases, there was a span of 10 bases. Germline V gives CDR1 SGHAT, CDR2 FQNNGV. This CDR3 reads CASSFSRGETQYF. The CDR3 region has the DNA TGTGCCAGCAGCTTTTCTAGAGGGGAGACCCAGTACTTC.

This clonotype appeared many times. V usage is TRBV7-2 and J usage is TRBJ2-7, with 7 bases that match TRBD1. J gave up 2 bases and V 5 bases, and 6 bases lay outside the gene matches. Germline loops: CDR1 SGHTA, CDR2 FQGNSA. The CDR3 totals 14 residues. CDR3 region: CASSQPGQTYEQYF. CDR3 nucleotide sequence: TGTGCCAGCAGCCAACCGGGACAGACCTACGAGCAGTACTTC.

This clonotype has at least ten counts. The chain carries TRBV5-4 and TRBJ2-2; tentative D call: TRBD1 (5 bases). The CDR3 has 14 amino acids. Germline V CDR1 and CDR2: SGHNT, YYREEE (reference sequence). Trimming pared 4 bases from V and 7 bases from J, leaving 14 bases between. CDR3 DNA sequence: TGTGCCAGCAGCGGCCCTGGGGCCGACGGGGAGCTGTTTTTT. This translates into CASSGPGADGELFF.

At least ten counts were recorded for this clonotype. CDR3 coding DNA: TGCAGTGCAGAACCATTGGGCTCTCTGAACACTGAAGCTTTCTTT. This gives the protein CSAEPLGSLNTEAFF. V usage is TRBV20-1 and J usage is TRBJ1-1; D not resolved. CDR3 length: 15 amino acids. Germline V lookup: CDR1 DFQATT, CDR2 SNEGSKA (reference sequence). V lost 6 bases and J lost 0, with 17 bases in between.

This clonotype was found a few times. This sequence joins TRBV12-5 and TRBJ1-5; 7 positions match TRBD1. Germline CDR1 reads LGHNT; CDR2 reads FRNRAP. The CDR3 consists of 15 residues. V was pared by 5 bases and J by 1 base, with 5 bases of the junction left unmatched. The CDR3 nucleotides are TGTGCTAGTGGTCCGGGACAGACCAGCAATCAGCCCCAGCATTTT. This encodes CASGPGQTSNQPQHF.

This clonotype has a count of ten or more. V is TRBV6-6 and J is TRBJ1-1, with D possibly matching TRBD1 (6 bases). CDR3 length: 15 amino acids. Germline lookup yields CDR1 MNHNY and CDR2 SVGAGI (reference sequence). V was cut by 3 bases and J by 3 bases, with 14 bases left in between. The CDR3 is CASSYEGVQYTEAFF. CDR3 in DNA: TGTGCCAGCAGTTATGAGGGGGTTCAGTACACTGAAGCTTTCTTT.

In its sample, this clonotype was seen many times. This rearrangement joins TRBV28 to TRBJ1-2; possible D gene TRBD1, 6 bases. V lost 11 bases and J lost 3, with 13 bases in between. From germline, CDR1 is MDHEN and CDR2 SYDVKM. The CDR3 has 12 residues. The CDR3 loop is CAARAGDYGYTF. The DNA of the CDR3 is TGTGCCGCCAGGGCAGGGGACTATGGCTACACCTTC.

This clonotype showed up many times. V is TRBV5-1 and J is TRBJ2-3, with a weak D call TRBD2 (5 bases). Germline V CDR1 and CDR2: SGHRS, YFSETQ. V was cut by 2 bases and J by 2 bases, with 12 bases left in between. This CDR3 has 15 residues. The CDR3 reads CASSLEDGNTDTQYF. The DNA of the CDR3 is TGCGCCAGCAGCTTAGAGGACGGGAACACAGATACGCAGTATTTT.

This clonotype was counted at least ten times. V is TRBV19 and J is TRBJ2-3; D is ambiguous. The CDR3 is 14 amino acids. The ends were cut back, 5 bases at V and 3 bases at J, with 12 bases in the middle. Germline V gene lookup returns CDR1 LNHDA and CDR2 SQIVND (reference sequence). The CDR3 sequence: CASSLQVTTDTQYF. The CDR3, as DNA: TGTGCCAGTAGTCTCCAGGTAACGACAGATACGCAGTATTTT.

The V call is TRBV30, the J call TRBJ1-5; D call uncertain. Deletions cut 5 bases from V and 0 bases from J, with 8 bases between. The CDR3 length is 13 residues. Germline V gene sequence: CDR1 GTSNPN, CDR2 SVGIG (reference sequence). The CDR3 sequence: CAWEQSSNQPQHF. DNA for the CDR3: TGTGCCTGGGAACAGAGTAGCAATCAGCCCCAGCATTTT. Full variable domain (rest looked up from reference TRBV30 and TRBJ1-5): SQTIHQWPATLVQPVGSPLSLECTVEGTSNPNLYWYRQAAGRGLQLLFYSVGIGQISSEVPQNLSASRPQDRQFILSSKKLLLSDSGFYLCAWEQSSNQPQHFGDGTRLSIL.